The 19 T cell receptor beta chains given below trace back to one sample, sequenced in a study of blood T cell repertoires in COVID-19. The assay was immunoSEQ multiplex PCR, and TCRdb's table has in-frame clones only and misses some. The sample comprises about 150,000 clones, about 90% of which are singletons, and about 5.7% rests with the top ten. The sample was peripheral blood. The receptor set was obtained from a man older than 75 with acute or convalescent COVID-19.

V and J are TRBV11-2 and TRBJ2-1, with 10 bases matching TRBD2. This CDR3 is built from 15 residues. Losses at the gene ends were 5 bases for V and 3 bases for J; bases not matched to a gene: 4. CDR1 and CDR2 (germline): SGHAT, FQNNGV. CDR3 region: CASSKASGSYNEQFF. In DNA, the CDR3 is TGTGCCAGCAGCAAGGCTAGCGGGAGCTACAATGAGCAGTTCTTC.

J is TRBJ2-7 and V is TRBV6-6; 9 positions match TRBD2. Germline trimming cut 4 bases from V and 2 bases from J; bases unmatched to any gene: 6. CDR3 length equals 15 residues. In germline, CDR1 is MNHNY, CDR2 SVGAGI (reference sequence). CDR3 bases: TGTGCCAGCAGTTCCGGACTAGCGAGCGCCTACGAGCAGTACTTC. Amino acid sequence: CASSSGLASAYEQYF.

The V gene is TRBV29-1, the J gene TRBJ1-2, with D possibly matching TRBD1 (6 bases). V was pared by 7 bases and J by 2 bases, with 23 bases between. This CDR3 region has 16 residues. Germline values: CDR1 SQVTM, CDR2 ANQGSEA. CDR3 nucleotide sequence: TGCAGCGCTGCCCCTTTAAGGACAGCGGGGAACTATGGCTACACCTTC. Amino acid sequence: CSAAPLRTAGNYGYTF.

CDR3 DNA sequence: TGTGCCAGCAGCCCCCGCGGTTCAGGAAACACCATATATTTT. Its translation is CASSPRGSGNTIYF. This chain links TRBV7-8 with TRBJ1-3, with D unclear. The germline gives CDR1 SGHVS, CDR2 FQNEAQ. V was shortened by 5 bases and J by 4 bases, with 12 bases between the two germline ends. The CDR3 consists of 14 residues.

The chain is built from TRBV29-1 and TRBJ1-1; D may be TRBD1 (5 bases). The germline V gene encodes CDR1 SQVTM and CDR2 ANQGSEA. Trimming left V 5 bases short and J 1 base short, with 8 bases between. The CDR3 consists of 12 residues. The CDR3 region is CSVSRGNTEAFF. The CDR3 coding sequence is TGCAGCGTTAGTAGGGGGAACACTGAAGCTTTCTTT.

The chain employs TRBV23-1 and TRBJ1-2; D gene uncertain. TRBV23-1 is given ORF status, its function remaining uncertain. The ends were cut back, 4 bases at V and 4 bases at J, with 16 bases in the middle. CDR3 length equals 15 residues. The DNA for the CDR3 is TGCGCCAGCAGTCGGCCGCTTCGTCCTCTCTATGGCTACACCTTC. It yields the protein CASSRPLRPLYGYTF.

This clone was detected only a few times. The rearrangement links TRBV11-3 to TRBJ2-3; TRBD2 might be the D (5 bases). The CDR3 extends over 15 amino acids. V gave up 5 bases and J gave up 1 base, with 13 bases separating them. Germline V gene lookup returns CDR1 SGHNT and CDR2 YENEEA. The CDR3 sequence: CASSPGLKRTDTQYF. DNA of the CDR3: TGTGCCAGCAGCCCTGGACTGAAACGCACAGATACGCAGTATTTT.

This clone was detected once. This chain links TRBV7-9 with TRBJ2-1; D perhaps matches TRBD2 (5 bases). CDR3 size: 16 residues. The germline CDR1 and CDR2 sequences are SEHNR and FQNEAQ (reference sequence). V was pared by 6 bases and J by 0 bases, with 15 bases between. The DNA of the CDR3 is TGTGCCAGCAGTTTCCGGGCGGGTTACTCCTACAATGAGCAGTTCTTC. It encodes CASSFRAGYSYNEQFF. Drawing the rest from reference TRBV7-9 and TRBJ2-1, the complete variable domain is DTGVSQNPRHKITKRGQNVTFRCDPISEHNRLYWYRQTLGQGPEFLTYFQNEAQLEKSRLLSDRFSAERPKGSFSTLEIQRTEQGDSAMYLCASSFRAGYSYNEQFFGPGTRLTVL.

The chain carries TRBV5-1 and TRBJ1-2; no firm D call. The CDR3 covers 13 residues. Per the germline V gene, CDR1 is SGHRS and CDR2 is YFSETQ. Trimming stripped 4 bases from V and 6 bases from J, with 13 bases between. CDR3 sequence: CASSLLRADGYTF. As DNA, the CDR3 is TGCGCCAGCAGCCTACTACGTGCGGATGGCTACACCTTC.

The J gene is TRBJ2-7, the V gene TRBV3-1 (or the pseudogene TRBV3-2); 10 bases are a match to TRBD1. With 3 bases clipped from V and 5 bases from J, the junction kept 7 bases outside the gene matches. CDR1 is LGHDT, CDR2 YNNKEL, per germline (reference sequence). The CDR3 spans 15 residues. Here the CDR3 reads CASSHSGQGRHEQYF. The CDR3 bases are TGTGCCAGCAGCCACTCGGGACAGGGGCGTCACGAGCAGTACTTC.

This clone appeared once. This rearrangement joins TRBV7-7 to TRBJ2-3; a weak D match, TRBD2 (6 bases). Germline V lookup: CDR1 SSHAT, CDR2 FNYEAQ (reference sequence). This CDR3 region has 16 residues. The ends were cut back, 5 bases at V and 2 bases at J, with 17 bases in the middle. CDR3 DNA: TGTGCCAGCAGCCGAAGACCGGGAGCCTACACAGATACGCAGTATTTT. Translating it yields CASSRRPGAYTDTQYF.

The chain links TRBV19 to TRBJ2-1; a weak D match, TRBD2 (7 bases). The V gene lost 9 bases and the J gene lost 0 bases, with 12 bases spanning the gap. The CDR3 contains 14 residues. Germline V lookup: CDR1 LNHDA, CDR2 SQIVND (reference sequence). Here the CDR3 reads CASRGGPSYNEQFF. CDR3 DNA: TGTGCCAGCCGCGGGGGCCCCTCCTACAATGAGCAGTTCTTC.

The V and J genes are TRBV18 and TRBJ1-2; TRBD1 is a possible D gene (6 bases). Trimming left V 5 bases short and J 4 bases short, with 11 bases between. This CDR3 comprises 13 residues. CDR1 KGHSH and CDR2 LQKENI come from the germline V gene. CDR3 region: CASSATGAYGYTF. CDR3 DNA sequence: TGTGCCAGCTCAGCGACAGGAGCCTATGGCTACACCTTC.

CDR3 protein: CSASHRGQGYGYTF. CDR3 bases: TGCAGTGCTAGTCACCGGGGACAGGGGTATGGCTACACCTTC. The chain employs TRBV20-1 and TRBJ1-2, with 10 positions matching TRBD1. The CDR3 runs to 14 residues. Trimming at V came to 3 bases and at J to 5 bases, leaving 6 bases not matched to a gene. The germline CDR1 and CDR2 sequences are DFQATT and SNEGSKA (reference sequence).

This rearrangement joins TRBV7-9 to TRBJ2-7; 9 nucleotides align to TRBD2. The germline gives CDR1 SEHNR, CDR2 FQNEAQ (reference sequence). The CDR3 consists of 14 residues. V dropped 5 bases and J dropped 2; count of bases not matched to a gene: 4. CDR3 coding DNA: TGTGCCAGCAGCCGTAGCGGGGGCCCCTACGAGCAGTACTTC. Its protein product is CASSRSGGPYEQYF.

The chain recombines TRBV28 with TRBJ1-5; possible D gene TRBD1, 5 bases. The CDR3 spans 14 residues. Germline values: CDR1 MDHEN, CDR2 SYDVKM. Trimming stripped 7 bases from V and 4 bases from J, with 14 bases between. The CDR3 here is CASNSGGSNQPQHF. The CDR3 bases are TGTGCCAGCAACTCGGGGGGGAGTAATCAGCCCCAGCATTTT.

The chain is built from TRBV29-1 and TRBJ2-3; D gene unclear. The CDR3 consists of 12 residues. Trimming took off 6 bases at V and 2 bases at J, with 9 bases between the two ends. Germline V gene lookup returns CDR1 SQVTM and CDR2 ANQGSEA. Here the CDR3 reads CSVQTFTDTQYF. In DNA form, the CDR3 reads TGCAGCGTCCAGACATTCACAGATACGCAGTATTTT.

The chain employs TRBV4-2 and TRBJ2-3, with a tentative D call TRBD2 (5 bases). V dropped 0 bases and J dropped 6 bases, with 13 bases sitting between them. The V gene's germline CDR1 is LGHNA and CDR2 YNFKEQ. The length of the CDR3 is 15 residues. DNA of the CDR3: TGTGCCAGCAGCCAAGACGCCGGGAATAGGGATACGCAGTATTTT. Translation gives CASSQDAGNRDTQYF.

The genes are TRBV2 and TRBJ1-6; 9 bases agree with TRBD1. The length of the CDR3 is 14 residues. Germline values: CDR1 SNHLY, CDR2 FYNNEI. J was trimmed by 6 bases and V by 6 bases; bases with no gene match: 3. The chain's CDR3 is CASSRGQGNSPLHF. Here the CDR3 DNA reads TGTGCCAGCAGCAGGGGACAGGGTAATTCACCCCTCCACTTT.